The T cell receptor beta chain described here comes from a study of T cell repertoires in cytomegalovirus infection. Looking at the study overall: The authors used CMV epitopes that were HLA-C-restricted (recently identified) and HLA-B-restricted (well studied). From public TCR beta signatures came an indication of both CMV infection and matching HLA type. Study findings and constraints: In two of eight donors, the top clonotype was HLA-C-restricted CMV-specific.

Germline lookup yields CDR1 SGHNT and CDR2 YENEEA. Between the trimmed V and J ends, which lost 0 bases and 10 bases, there was a span of 10 bases. The CDR3 has 13 amino acids. Points on this clonotype: Its target is unknown.

TCRdb reprocessed the reads with MiXCR, giving one entry per CDR3 protein. Seen here are approximately 110,000 distinct CDR3 sequences, roughly a third observed once, and the top ten hold roughly 58%. This rearrangement joins TRBV11-3 to TRBJ2-1; D uncertain. This clonotype was sampled from a human donor in good health (CMV status not recorded). Some clones in this sample may be carry-over from other donors' samples. The specimen was CD8+ T cells from cultured PBMCs, collected from culture after CMV antigen stimulation. CDR3 nucleotides: TGTGCCAGCAGCTTAGACCTTCGGAGCGAGCAGTTCTTC. It yields the protein CASSLDLRSEQFF.